This entry lists 4 T cell receptor beta chains sequenced from one sample in a study of OX40 agonist ivuxolimab in advanced cancers. Assay used: immunoSEQ multiplex PCR; TCRdb lists only in-frame clones, some missing. The sample consists of more than 80,000 clones, 90% of them appearing once. The sample was CD4+ or CD8+ T cells sorted from blood, taken in a trial of the OX40 agonist ivuxolimab. The receptor source for this set is an adult with an advanced solid tumor such as melanoma, head and neck, liver or kidney cancer.

V gene TRBV9 combines with J gene TRBJ2-5; TRBD2 agrees at 10 bases. Per germline, CDR1 SGDLS and CDR2 YYNGEE. V trimming: 4 bases; J trimming: 5 bases; junction bases outside the gene matches: 11. The CDR3 runs to 16 residues. CDR3 amino acids: CASSPQVAGGGETQYF. In nucleotides, the CDR3 is TGTGCCAGCAGCCCCCAGGTAGCGGGGGGTGGGGAGACCCAGTACTTC.

In the case of this clone: The same CDR3 arises from other DNA sequences in this sample as well. V and J are TRBV7-9 and TRBJ1-1; TRBD1 agrees at 8 bases. Trimming removed 3 bases from V and 2 bases from J; junction bases left unmatched: 2. This CDR3 is 14 amino acids long. CDR1 is SEHNR, CDR2 FQNEAQ, per germline (reference sequence). The CDR3 protein is CASSLGQANTEAFF. CDR3 sequence (DNA): TGTGCCAGCAGCTTGGGACAGGCTAACACTGAAGCTTTCTTT.

V gene TRBV19 combines with J gene TRBJ1-2, with 10 positions matching TRBD1. The V gene end was trimmed by 6 bases and the J gene end by 8 bases; junction bases not matched to a gene: 6. Germline V gives CDR1 LNHDA, CDR2 SQIVND (reference sequence). This CDR3 is built from 13 residues. CDR3 region: CASSPGTGDGYTF. DNA for the CDR3: TGTGCCAGTAGCCCCGGGACAGGGGACGGCTACACCTTC.

This chain links TRBV5-1 with TRBJ2-6, with D hard to call. The CDR3 spans 13 residues. V was clipped by 4 bases and J by 4 bases, with 6 bases between them. The germline V gene encodes CDR1 SGHRS and CDR2 YFSETQ. CDR3 DNA: TGCGCCAGCAGCAGCGAGGGGGCCAACGTCCTGACTTTC. Translated: CASSSEGANVLTF.